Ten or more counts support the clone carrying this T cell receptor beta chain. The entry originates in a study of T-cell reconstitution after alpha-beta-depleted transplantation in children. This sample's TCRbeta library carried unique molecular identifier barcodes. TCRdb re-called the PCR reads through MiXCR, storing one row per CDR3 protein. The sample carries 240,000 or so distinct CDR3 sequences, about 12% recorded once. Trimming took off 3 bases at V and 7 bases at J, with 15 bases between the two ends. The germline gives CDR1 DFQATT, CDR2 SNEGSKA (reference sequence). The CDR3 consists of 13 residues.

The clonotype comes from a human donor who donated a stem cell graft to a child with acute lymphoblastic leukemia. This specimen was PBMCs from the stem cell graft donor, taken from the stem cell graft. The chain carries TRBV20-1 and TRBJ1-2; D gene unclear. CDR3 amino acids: CSASGEFSSGYTF. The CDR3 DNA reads TGCAGTGCTAGTGGGGAGTTCTCCAGTGGCTACACCTTC.